This section outlines one TCR beta chain sequence together with its context. This record belongs to a study of shared clonotypes between healthy human individuals. The CDR3 spans 14 residues. The germline V gene encodes CDR1 MGHRA and CDR2 YSYEKL. The germline V and J ends were trimmed by 4 bases and 5 bases, with 14 bases remaining between them. Here immunoSEQ multiplex PCR was the method, and the copy in TCRdb shows in-frame clones only, minus some. The sample lists more than 1,200,000 clones, 98% occurring once. Division of CD4+ cells produced a CD45RA+ naive subset and a CD45RA-negative memory subset.

The TCR originated in a young man in good health. The chain couples TRBV4-1 to TRBJ1-1; no firm D call. Sequencing was done on a sample of naive CD4+ T cells sorted from blood. Subset in this sample: CD45RA+ positively selected. Here the CDR3 reads CASSPPGDWTEAFF. As DNA, the CDR3 is TGCGCCAGCAGCCCCCCCGGGGATTGGACTGAAGCTTTCTTT.